A selection of T cell receptor beta chains follows, all from one sample in a study of T cells in Graves' hyperthyroidism and ophthalmopathy. One entry per CDR3 protein, called by TCRdb with MiXCR from the multiplex PCR reads. The sample includes about 520,000 distinct CDR3 sequences, under 25% of them seen just once. Sequenced sample: blood. The receptors were gathered from a man aged 18-30 years with Graves' hyperthyroidism. The CDR3 runs from the conserved cysteine through the conserved F or W. A D gene is named only where the DNA matches it firmly. Where a row states a size, it is once, few, many or the class of an expanded clone; other rows omit it.

v_gene	j_gene	d_gene	abundance	CDR3nt	CDR3aa
TRBV27	TRBJ1-2	.	many	TGTGCCAGCAGTTTCCATACAGGGACCTACGGCTATGGCTACACCTTC	CASSFHTGTYGYGYTF
TRBV12-3/TRBV12-4	TRBJ2-7	.	many	TGTGCCAGCAGTTTCAGGGCGGATTCCTACGAGCAGTACTTC	CASSFRADSYEQYF
TRBV19	TRBJ1-5	TRBD1	many	TGTGCCAGTAGTATAGGGGGACAGCCCAATCAGCCCCAGCATTTT	CASSIGGQPNQPQHF
TRBV3-1	TRBJ2-7	TRBD1	many	TGTGCCAGCAGCCTGGGACAGGGGCACTACGAGCAGTACTTC	CASSLGQGHYEQYF
TRBV12-3/TRBV12-4	TRBJ1-1	TRBD1	.	TGTGCCAGCAGAACCCAGGGGGCGAACACTGAAGCTTTCTTT	CASRTQGANTEAFF
TRBV28	TRBJ2-5	.	few	TGTGCCAGCAGTTTATTAGATCCCGGGATAGTTAAAGAGACCCAGTACTTC	CASSLLDPGIVKETQYF
TRBV19	TRBJ1-1	.	many	TGTGCCAGTAGTATAGGGTCAACCTCTGAAGCTTTCTTT	CASSIGSTSEAFF
TRBV11-2	TRBJ1-6	.	many	TGTGCCAGCAGCTTAGGAGGACGGTCGCGTTCACCCCTCCACTTT	CASSLGGRSRSPLHF
TRBV6-1	TRBJ1-1	TRBD1	many	TGTGCCAGCAGTCCCCTTCCCGGGACAGGGCGCACTGAAGCTTTCTTT	CASSPLPGTGRTEAFF
TRBV6-1	TRBJ1-5	TRBD1	few	TGTGCCAGCAGCCCCCAGGGGGCCAACAGGGATAATCAGCCCCAGCATTTT	CASSPQGANRDNQPQHF
TRBV6-1	TRBJ2-2	TRBD1	few	TGTGCCAGCGAATCCTTACAGGGGGCGAGCACCGGGGAGCTGTTTTTT	CASESLQGASTGELFF
TRBV20-1	TRBJ2-7	TRBD2	once	TGCAGTGCGCTTCTAGCGGGAGTGGTCGAGCAGTACTTC	CSALLAGVVEQYF
TRBV4-1	TRBJ2-5	.	.	TGCGCCAGCAGCCAAGATAAGGGAACCCAGTACTTC	CASSQDKGTQYF
TRBV9	TRBJ1-1	TRBD1	few	TGTGCCAGCAGCGTAGTGGACAGGGGGCTCATGAACACTGAAGCTTTCTTT	CASSVVDRGLMNTEAFF
TRBV28	TRBJ2-6	TRBD2	.	TGTGCCAGCAGCACGGGACTAGCGGGGGACTCTGGGGCCAACGTCCTGACTTTC	CASSTGLAGDSGANVLTF
TRBV6-2/TRBV6-3	TRBJ2-7	TRBD2	few	TGTGCCAGCATTCGCGGGGGGTCATCCTACGAGCAGTACTTC	CASIRGGSSYEQYF
TRBV19	TRBJ1-5	.	many	TGTGCCAGTAGTATAGGTGGTCAGCCCCAGCATTTT	CASSIGGQPQHF
TRBV7-9	TRBJ1-1	.	few	TGTGCCAGCAGCCCCGGGGGGGCGCGAGGAGCTTTCTTT	CASSPGGARGAFF
TRBV2	TRBJ2-2	.	.	TGTGCCAGCCTGGATTCCAGCGGTCGCTGGGGCGGGGAGCTGTTTTTT	CASLDSSGRWGGELFF
TRBV7-2	TRBJ1-5	.	.	TGTGCCAGCAGCTTCCTAGGGGTCTCCAATCAGCCCCAGCATTTT	CASSFLGVSNQPQHF